This T cell receptor (beta chain) appears in the sequencing data of a study of T cell responses to AZD1222 COVID-19 vaccine. Study-level information: Second doses at about 4 or about 12 weeks were pooled.

On this clone: Its target is not known.

Sequencing used immunoSEQ multiplex PCR; TCRdb keeps in-frame clones, though not all of them. The sample contains under 130,000 clones, 80% to 95% of which appear only once. The study's findings and limits: Baseline serostatus was positive in only a handful of AZD1222 recipients. Spike-specific TCR breadth and depth were elevated following two AZD1222 doses.

The CDR3 totals 16 residues. The V gene lost 8 bases and the J gene lost 0 bases, with 17 bases spanning the gap. The germline gives CDR1 PRHDT, CDR2 FYEKMQ (reference sequence). The origin of this receptor is an adult in good health. The V gene is TRBV13, the J gene TRBJ2-4, with D tentatively TRBD2 (7 bases). The source was peripheral blood, collected on day 0 of AZD1222 vaccination. The CDR3 is CASGGGDKLAKNIQYF. Written as DNA, the CDR3 is TGTGCCAGCGGGGGAGGGGACAAGTTAGCCAAAAACATTCAGTACTTC.